This T cell receptor beta chain was captured by sequencing in a study of monozygotic twins with inflammatory bowel disease. CDR3 length: 15 residues. From germline, CDR1 is ENHRY and CDR2 SYGVKD. Total RNA input per TCR library was roughly 3,300 ng. One entry per CDR3 protein, without DNA, is what TCRdb gives after re-calling the 5' RACE reads. In all, the sample yields 400,000 to 500,000 distinct CDR3 sequences. Study outcomes and limitations: Fewer shared clonotypes with others were found in IBD patients than in healthy twins, especially with disease activity.

A remark on this clonotype: Its antigen is as yet unknown.

V usage is TRBV10-3 and J usage is TRBJ2-1; TCRdb gives TRBD1 as the D gene, but with no DNA this cannot be confirmed. The sequencing sample was made of blood. This receptor was identified in a human donor with ulcerative colitis or Crohn's disease, or a healthy co-twin of an affected twin (not recorded which). CDR3: CAISMGQISYNEQFF.